This entry lists 21 T cell receptor beta chains sequenced from one sample in a study of lymphopenia after photon versus proton radiotherapy. The assay was immunoSEQ multiplex PCR, and TCRdb's table has in-frame clones only and misses some. The sample has fewer than 20,000 clones, approximately 86% seen once. The sequencing used peripheral blood, collected from a patient treated with proton-based radiotherapy. The receptors here all came from a man aged 70-80 years with pancreatic cancer.

J is TRBJ1-1 and V is TRBV6-1; D gene unclear. Per germline, CDR1 MNHNS and CDR2 SASEGT. Deletions cut 5 bases from V and 0 bases from J, with 7 bases between. The CDR3 runs to 13 residues. The CDR3 coding sequence is TGTGCCAGCAGTTCGAGGATGAACACTGAAGCTTTCTTT. It is translated as CASSSRMNTEAFF.

The genes are TRBV19 and TRBJ2-1; 13 bases align to TRBD2. Unmatched junction bases numbered 3, after V lost 3 bases and J lost 7 bases. CDR3 length: 15 residues. The germline V gene has CDR1 LNHDA and CDR2 SQIVND (reference sequence). Here the CDR3 reads CASSIRLAGGNEQFF. CDR3 nucleotide sequence: TGTGCCAGTAGTATCCGACTAGCGGGGGGTAATGAGCAGTTCTTC.

This rearrangement joins TRBV7-2 to TRBJ2-2, with D possibly matching TRBD2 (5 bases). The CDR3 is 13 amino acids. Germline assignment: CDR1 SGHTA and CDR2 FQGNSA. V lost 10 bases and J 1 base, leaving 10 bases between the germline ends. As DNA, the CDR3 is TGTGCCACTACGACTATGAACACCGGGGAGCTGTTTTTT. It yields the protein CATTTMNTGELFF.

By proportion, this clone is medium-sized (0.01 to 0.1%). The genes are TRBV27 and TRBJ1-1; 8 positions agree with TRBD1. The CDR3 runs to 16 residues. V lost 5 bases, J lost 1 base, and 9 bases stayed unmatched. Germline CDR1 and CDR2: MNHEY and SMNVEV (reference sequence). CDR3 protein: CASSRSLGQGNTEAFF. As DNA, the CDR3 is TGTGCCAGCAGTAGGAGCCTCGGACAGGGGAACACTGAAGCTTTCTTT.

This clone was observed once. The chain recombines TRBV5-4 with TRBJ2-1, with D perhaps assigned TRBD1 or TRBD2 (7 bases each). The germline V gene encodes CDR1 SGHNT and CDR2 YYREEE (reference sequence). The V end lost 4 bases, the J end lost 5 bases, and 16 bases lay between the germline ends. The CDR3 totals 15 residues. CDR3 region: CASSKTGREHNEQFF. For the CDR3, the DNA is TGTGCCAGCAGCAAGACAGGGAGGGAGCACAATGAGCAGTTCTTC.

The count of this clone is one. The chain couples TRBV19 to TRBJ1-5; D gene uncertain. From germline, CDR1 is LNHDA and CDR2 SQIVND (reference sequence). The CDR3 is 14 amino acids. V was trimmed by 1 base and J by 0 bases, leaving 4 bases between them. CDR3 DNA: TGTGCCAGTAGTATAGGGATTAGCAATCAGCCCCAGCATTTT. It translates to CASSIGISNQPQHF.

The chain combines TRBV5-5 with TRBJ1-4; D may be TRBD1 (6 bases). V dropped 4 bases and J dropped 0 bases, with 10 bases sitting between them. Germline CDR1 is SGHKS and CDR2 is YYEKEE (reference sequence). This CDR3 comprises 15 residues. The CDR3 loop reads CASSPRTATNEKLFF. The CDR3, as DNA: TGTGCCAGCAGCCCGCGGACAGCAACTAATGAAAAACTGTTTTTT.

The chain uses TRBV4-1 and TRBJ1-4; D not certain. Looked up from germline, CDR1 is MGHRA and CDR2 is YSYEKL. This CDR3 is built from 14 residues. With 5 bases removed from V and 8 bases from J, the gap between germline ends came to 15 bases. CDR3 nucleotides: TGCGCCAGCAGCAAGGGATTCACTGACGAAAAACTGTTTTTT. This codes for CASSKGFTDEKLFF.

The rearrangement joins TRBV30 to TRBJ1-1, with D possibly matching TRBD1 (6 bases). Germline-derived CDR1 and CDR2 are GTSNPN and SVGIG (reference sequence). CDR3 length equals 13 residues. With 4 bases removed from V and 4 bases from J, the gap between germline ends came to 13 bases. As DNA, the CDR3 is TGTGCCTGGATAGGGGGAGGGGGCACTGAAGCTTTCTTT. Translated: CAWIGGGGTEAFF.

V gene TRBV5-1 combines with J gene TRBJ2-7; 7 bases agree with TRBD1. CDR3 size: 15 residues. Trimming at V came to 4 bases and at J to 1 base, leaving 8 bases not matched to a gene. The V gene's germline CDR1 is SGHRS and CDR2 YFSETQ. DNA of the CDR3: TGCGCCAGCAGCGGCCGACAGGGTCGGTCCTACGAGCAGTACTTC. Amino acids: CASSGRQGRSYEQYF.

This clone was found a few times. J is TRBJ2-7 and V is TRBV5-5, with D uncertain. Trimming cost V 4 bases and J 2 bases, with 7 bases left between them. CDR1 is SGHKS and CDR2 is YYEKEE in the germline V gene (reference sequence). This CDR3 contains 12 residues. The CDR3, as DNA: TGTGCCAGCAGCCTCATCGCCTACGAGCAGTACTTC. Translated, it gives CASSLIAYEQYF.

V and J are TRBV6-6 and TRBJ1-1, with 7 positions matching TRBD1. V gave up 5 bases and J gave up 3 bases; unmatched junction bases: 9. Germline V gene lookup returns CDR1 MNHNY and CDR2 SVGAGI (reference sequence). The CDR3 totals 15 residues. This CDR3 is CASSPQGGRDTEAFF. CDR3 in DNA: TGTGCCAGCAGTCCCCAGGGGGGCAGGGACACTGAAGCTTTCTTT.

The rearrangement uses TRBV15 and TRBJ1-3; the D gene is possibly TRBD1 (6 bases). Germline V gives CDR1 LNHNV, CDR2 YYDKDF (reference sequence). The CDR3 length is 16 residues. The V and J ends lost 0 bases and 2 bases respectively, with 11 bases between them. The CDR3 region is CATSRETGPAGNTIYF. DNA of the CDR3: TGTGCCACCAGCAGAGAAACAGGGCCTGCTGGAAACACCATATATTTT.

The CDR3 sequence: CASSQEGQGNTEAFF. CDR3 nucleotides: TGCGCCAGCAGCCAAGAGGGCCAGGGGAACACTGAAGCTTTCTTT. The V gene is TRBV4-1, the J gene TRBJ1-1, with a possible D match to TRBD1 (5 bases). V lost 0 bases, J lost 1 base, and 9 bases lay in between. CDR3 length: 15 residues. Germline V gene sequence: CDR1 MGHRA, CDR2 YSYEKL.

The chain recombines TRBV30 with TRBJ2-5; D not certain. Germline values: CDR1 GTSNPN, CDR2 SVGIG (reference sequence). This CDR3 comprises 14 residues. V shed 4 bases and J shed 1 base, with 13 bases lying between them. The CDR3 loop is CAWTSWQLQETQYF. The CDR3, as DNA: TGTGCCTGGACCTCGTGGCAGCTCCAAGAGACCCAGTACTTC.

V and J are TRBV27 and TRBJ2-1, with 7 bases lining up with TRBD2. This CDR3 has 13 amino acids. With 2 bases clipped from V and 8 bases from J, the junction kept 3 bases outside the gene matches. CDR1 is MNHEY, CDR2 SMNVEV, per germline (reference sequence). CDR3 sequence: CASSLGRGDEQFF. CDR3 DNA sequence: TGTGCCAGCAGTTTAGGGAGGGGCGATGAGCAGTTCTTC.

V gene TRBV4-1 combines with J gene TRBJ1-1; D gene unclear. The CDR3 runs to 13 residues. The V gene lost 2 bases and the J gene lost 13 bases, with 17 bases spanning the gap. Germline lookup yields CDR1 MGHRA and CDR2 YSYEKL. The CDR3 here is CASSQLDPLDLFF. The DNA for the CDR3 is TGCGCCAGCAGCCAACTTGACCCCCTGGATCTTTTCTTT.

V is TRBV7-3 and J is TRBJ2-1, with 9 positions matching TRBD1. The CDR3 loop spans 15 amino acids. The trim removed 5 bases at V and 7 bases at J, leaving 9 bases unmatched. CDR1 and CDR2 from the germline V gene are SGHTA and FQGTGA. The CDR3 DNA sequence: TGTGCCAGCAGCGGGGACAGGGCCTCCCTTAATGAGCAGTTCTTC. It encodes CASSGDRASLNEQFF.

This chain connects TRBV7-8 to TRBJ1-2; tentative D call: TRBD1 (5 bases). V lost 2 bases and J lost 8, with 15 bases in between. There are 14 residues in the CDR3. Germline V lookup: CDR1 SGHVS, CDR2 FQNEAQ. CDR3 region: CASSLIQIGEGYTF. The CDR3 DNA is TGTGCCAGCAGCTTAATTCAGATAGGGGAGGGCTACACCTTC. Full variable domain (rest looked up from reference TRBV7-8 and TRBJ1-2): GAGVSQSPRYKVAKRGQDVALRCDPISGHVSLFWYQQALGQGPEFLTYFQNEAQLDKSGLPSDRFFAERPEGSVSTLKIQRTQQEDSAVYLCASSLIQIGEGYTFGSGTRLTVV.

The chain is built from TRBV27 and TRBJ2-5, with TRBD2 as a possible D gene (6 bases). Looked up from germline, CDR1 is MNHEY and CDR2 is SMNVEV (reference sequence). Trimming took 3 bases from V and 5 from J, leaving 10 bases between them. This CDR3 comprises 13 residues. The CDR3 sequence is CASSLGGKETQYF. DNA of the CDR3: TGTGCCAGCAGTTTGGGGGGAAAGGAGACCCAGTACTTC.

This clone was seen more than once but under ten times. The V call is TRBV29-1, the J call TRBJ2-1, with TRBD2 identical over 14 bases. Trimming cost V 7 bases and J 7 bases; bases outside gene matches: 6. Per the germline V gene, CDR1 is SQVTM and CDR2 is ANQGSEA. The CDR3 consists of 14 residues. This CDR3 reads CSGQGLAGGNEQFF. The CDR3 nucleotides read TGCAGCGGCCAAGGACTAGCGGGGGGTAATGAGCAGTTCTTC.